This is a list of T cell receptor beta chains from one sample in a study of cytomegalovirus exposure and HLA in healthy donors. Produced via immunoSEQ multiplex PCR; TCRdb's table is partial and in-frame only. The sample records more than 65,000 clones, under 80% being singletons. The sample was PBMCs. The receptors were gathered from a woman aged 45-65 years in good health and CMV-seropositive. Each CDR3 is given with its conserved first and last residue. A D gene is named only where the DNA matches it firmly. Rows may omit the clone size; those that give it use once, few, many or a size class.

d_call: -; j_call: TRBJ2-5; clone_size: -; v_call: TRBV15; cdr3_nt: TGTGCCACCAGCAGAGAGGGGGGAGAAGCCGCTCAACAGTACTTC; cdr3_aa: CATSREGGEAAQQYF
d_call: -; j_call: TRBJ2-3; clone_size: once; v_call: TRBV5-4; cdr3_nt: TGTGCCAGCAGCTTGAAAGTATCGGGCACAGATACGCAGTATTTT; cdr3_aa: CASSLKVSGTDTQYF
d_call: TRBD2; j_call: TRBJ2-7; clone_size: -; v_call: TRBV27; cdr3_nt: TGTGCCAGCAGTTTTCTTACTAGCGGGGGGTACGAGCAGTACTTC; cdr3_aa: CASSFLTSGGYEQYF
d_call: TRBD1; j_call: TRBJ1-1; clone_size: -; v_call: TRBV19; cdr3_nt: TGTGCCAGTAGTTTTACAGGGGACACTGAAGCTTTCTTT; cdr3_aa: CASSFTGDTEAFF
d_call: TRBD2; j_call: TRBJ2-3; clone_size: -; v_call: TRBV13; cdr3_nt: TGTGCCAGCCGGGGACTAGCGTTAATCACAGATACGCAGTATTTT; cdr3_aa: CASRGLALITDTQYF
d_call: -; j_call: TRBJ1-4; clone_size: -; v_call: TRBV27; cdr3_nt: TGTGCCAGCAGTTCTTATAGGGGAAAGGAAAAACTGTTTTTT; cdr3_aa: CASSSYRGKEKLFF
d_call: -; j_call: TRBJ1-1; clone_size: few; v_call: TRBV5-6; cdr3_nt: TGTGCCAGCAGCCAGGGTGGGACTGAAGCTTTCTTT; cdr3_aa: CASSQGGTEAFF
d_call: TRBD1; j_call: TRBJ2-5; clone_size: -; v_call: TRBV6-1; cdr3_nt: TGTGCCAGCAGTGTAACAGGGGAAGGGACCCAGTACTTC; cdr3_aa: CASSVTGEGTQYF
d_call: -; j_call: TRBJ2-1; clone_size: -; v_call: TRBV6-5; cdr3_nt: TGTGCCAGCAGTTACTCAGGGGGTGGTATACACAATGAGCAGTTCTTC; cdr3_aa: CASSYSGGGIHNEQFF
d_call: -; j_call: TRBJ1-4; clone_size: -; v_call: TRBV5-5; cdr3_nt: TGTGCCAGCAGCCTGCTGTTGGGACTTTCCGAAAAACTGTTTTTT; cdr3_aa: CASSLLLGLSEKLFF
d_call: TRBD2; j_call: TRBJ2-5; clone_size: -; v_call: TRBV10-1; cdr3_nt: TGCGCCAGCAGTGAGGTGGCGGGGGGGCCCCAAGAGACCCAGTACTTC; cdr3_aa: CASSEVAGGPQETQYF
d_call: -; j_call: TRBJ2-2; clone_size: -; v_call: TRBV19; cdr3_nt: TGTGCCAGTAGAACTGGCGGCAACAACACCGGGGAGCTGTTTTTT; cdr3_aa: CASRTGGNNTGELFF
d_call: -; j_call: TRBJ1-1; clone_size: -; v_call: TRBV28; cdr3_nt: TGTGCCAGCAGTTTTCCGAACACGGGTGAAGCTTTCTTT; cdr3_aa: CASSFPNTGEAFF
d_call: TRBD2; j_call: TRBJ2-5; clone_size: -; v_call: TRBV5-4; cdr3_nt: TGTGCCAGCAGCTTCAGACTAGCGGGGCAAGAGACCCAGTACTTC; cdr3_aa: CASSFRLAGQETQYF
d_call: TRBD1; j_call: TRBJ1-1; clone_size: -; v_call: TRBV28; cdr3_nt: TGTGCCAGCTCACTGGGACAGAGTTACACTGAAGCTTTCTTT; cdr3_aa: CASSLGQSYTEAFF
d_call: -; j_call: TRBJ1-5; clone_size: few; v_call: TRBV27; cdr3_nt: TGTGCCAGCAGTTTCACAGGCCCGCTGAGCAATCAGCCCCAGCATTTT; cdr3_aa: CASSFTGPLSNQPQHF
d_call: -; j_call: TRBJ1-2; clone_size: -; v_call: TRBV19; cdr3_nt: TGTGCCAGTAGTAAAATGGAGTATGGCTACACCTTC; cdr3_aa: CASSKMEYGYTF
d_call: -; j_call: TRBJ1-2; clone_size: -; v_call: TRBV7-2; cdr3_nt: TGTGCCAGCAGGATTCGAGACACCTCGTATGGCTACACCTTC; cdr3_aa: CASRIRDTSYGYTF
d_call: TRBD1; j_call: TRBJ1-1; clone_size: -; v_call: TRBV6-6; cdr3_nt: TGTGCCAGCAGTTTCTGGGACAGGAACACTGAAGCTTTCTTT; cdr3_aa: CASSFWDRNTEAFF
d_call: -; j_call: TRBJ2-4; clone_size: -; v_call: TRBV7-9; cdr3_nt: TGTGCCAGCAGCTTTGAGCAGGGGCGCCCGAAGAGGGGAAACATTCAGTACTTC; cdr3_aa: CASSFEQGRPKRGNIQYF
d_call: -; j_call: TRBJ1-5; clone_size: -; v_call: TRBV6-6; cdr3_nt: TGTGCCAGCAGTCCTGCTCGGGGGGCCGATCAGCCCCAGCATTTT; cdr3_aa: CASSPARGADQPQHF
d_call: -; j_call: TRBJ1-1; clone_size: -; v_call: TRBV7-9; cdr3_nt: TGTGCCAGCAGCCCCGACACGGTGAACACTGAAGCTTTCTTT; cdr3_aa: CASSPDTVNTEAFF
d_call: -; j_call: TRBJ1-2; clone_size: -; v_call: TRBV5-6; cdr3_nt: TGTGCCAGCAGCTTGACCAGCTATGGCTACACCTTC; cdr3_aa: CASSLTSYGYTF
d_call: -; j_call: TRBJ1-2; clone_size: -; v_call: TRBV18; cdr3_nt: TGTGCCAGCTCACCAGGACTTAACGGAGGGTATGGCTACACCTTC; cdr3_aa: CASSPGLNGGYGYTF
d_call: TRBD2; j_call: TRBJ2-1; clone_size: -; v_call: TRBV6-5; cdr3_nt: TGTGCCAGCAGTGACGGACTAGCGGAGCAGTTCTTC; cdr3_aa: CASSDGLAEQFF
d_call: -; j_call: TRBJ1-3; clone_size: few; v_call: TRBV19; cdr3_nt: TGTGCCACTCAAAGGGGGTCCTCCTTGGACGGCACCATATATTTT; cdr3_aa: CATQRGSSLDGTIYF
d_call: -; j_call: TRBJ1-1; clone_size: -; v_call: TRBV14; cdr3_nt: TGTGCCAGCAGGAGGGTGAACACTGAAGCTTTCTTT; cdr3_aa: CASRRVNTEAFF
d_call: -; j_call: TRBJ1-4; clone_size: -; v_call: TRBV7-6; cdr3_nt: TGTGCCAGCAGCTTAGGGCAGGGCCCTAATGAAAAACTGTTTTTT; cdr3_aa: CASSLGQGPNEKLFF
d_call: -; j_call: TRBJ1-1; clone_size: -; v_call: TRBV28; cdr3_nt: TGTGCCAGCACCCCGGCAGGGCGGGACGCTGAAGCTTTCTTT; cdr3_aa: CASTPAGRDAEAFF
d_call: TRBD1; j_call: TRBJ1-3; clone_size: -; v_call: TRBV4-1; cdr3_nt: TGCGCCAGCAGCCCGACAGGGTCTCGTGGAAACACCATATATTTT; cdr3_aa: CASSPTGSRGNTIYF
d_call: -; j_call: TRBJ2-3; clone_size: -; v_call: TRBV9; cdr3_nt: TGTGCCAGCAGCTTCAACACAGATACGCAGTATTTT; cdr3_aa: CASSFNTDTQYF
d_call: -; j_call: TRBJ1-4; clone_size: once; v_call: TRBV5-1; cdr3_nt: TGCGCCAGCAGCTCCATGAGCGGGGATGCAACTAATGAAAAACTGTTTTTT; cdr3_aa: CASSSMSGDATNEKLFF
d_call: TRBD2; j_call: TRBJ2-1; clone_size: -; v_call: TRBV9; cdr3_nt: TGTGCCAGCAGCGTAGGGGGCGGGGGAGAGAGTGAGCAGTTCTTC; cdr3_aa: CASSVGGGGESEQFF
d_call: TRBD1; j_call: TRBJ1-6; clone_size: -; v_call: TRBV27; cdr3_nt: TGTGCCAGCAGCCTTCTGGACAGGGTTATTTATAATTCACCCCTCCACTTT; cdr3_aa: CASSLLDRVIYNSPLHF
d_call: TRBD1; j_call: TRBJ2-3; clone_size: -; v_call: TRBV10-1; cdr3_nt: TGCGCCAGCAGTGGGACAGGGGACACAGATACGCAGTATTTT; cdr3_aa: CASSGTGDTDTQYF
d_call: -; j_call: TRBJ1-5; clone_size: -; v_call: TRBV7-3; cdr3_nt: TGTGCCAGCAGCTTATCAGGGGCTAATCAGCCCCAGCATTTT; cdr3_aa: CASSLSGANQPQHF
d_call: -; j_call: TRBJ2-4; clone_size: -; v_call: TRBV30; cdr3_nt: TGTGCCTGGAGTGTATTTTCGTCTCCAGGAAACATTCAGTACTTC; cdr3_aa: CAWSVFSSPGNIQYF
d_call: -; j_call: TRBJ1-3; clone_size: -; v_call: TRBV12-5; cdr3_nt: TGTGCTAGTGGCGACCCGAAAGGGAGCTCTGGAAACACCATATATTTT; cdr3_aa: CASGDPKGSSGNTIYF
d_call: TRBD1; j_call: TRBJ2-7; clone_size: few; v_call: TRBV7-9; cdr3_nt: TGTGCCAGCAGCAAGCCGGGACAGGGTGAGGAGCAGTACTTC; cdr3_aa: CASSKPGQGEEQYF
d_call: -; j_call: TRBJ1-1; clone_size: -; v_call: TRBV9; cdr3_nt: TGTGCCAGCAGCGTAGCAGGGGAGAACACTGAAGCTTTCTTT; cdr3_aa: CASSVAGENTEAFF
d_call: -; j_call: TRBJ2-5; clone_size: -; v_call: TRBV28; cdr3_nt: TGTGCCAGCAGCCTTTACAGTGGCAGCTATTACCCAGAGACCCAGTACTTC; cdr3_aa: CASSLYSGSYYPETQYF
d_call: -; j_call: TRBJ2-5; clone_size: once; v_call: TRBV21-1; cdr3_nt: TGTGCCAGCAGCAAACCCAGGGGTCTGGAGACCCAGTACTTC; cdr3_aa: CASSKPRGLETQYF
d_call: TRBD2; j_call: TRBJ2-1; clone_size: few; v_call: TRBV19; cdr3_nt: TGTGCCAGTACATTTTTGAGGACTAGCGGTTACAATGAGCAGTTCTTC; cdr3_aa: CASTFLRTSGYNEQFF
d_call: -; j_call: TRBJ1-4; clone_size: few; v_call: TRBV28; cdr3_nt: TGTGCCAGCAGTCTCAGGGTTCGGGGGGTTAGAAAACTGTTTTTT; cdr3_aa: CASSLRVRGVRKLFF
d_call: TRBD1; j_call: TRBJ1-2; clone_size: -; v_call: TRBV28; cdr3_nt: TGTGCCAGTACTTCCCCCGACAGGGACTTATATGGCTACACCTTC; cdr3_aa: CASTSPDRDLYGYTF
d_call: -; j_call: TRBJ1-2; clone_size: -; v_call: TRBV10-3; cdr3_nt: TGTGCCATCAGTGAGTCGGGGACAAGTTATGGCTACACCTTC; cdr3_aa: CAISESGTSYGYTF
d_call: -; j_call: TRBJ1-2; clone_size: -; v_call: TRBV19; cdr3_nt: TGTGCCAGTACCCATTTGGGCAGCCTCTATGGCTACACCTTC; cdr3_aa: CASTHLGSLYGYTF
d_call: -; j_call: TRBJ2-7; clone_size: -; v_call: TRBV7-9; cdr3_nt: TGTGCCAGCAGCTTATCTAGCTACGAGCAGTACTTC; cdr3_aa: CASSLSSYEQYF
d_call: TRBD1; j_call: TRBJ1-5; clone_size: few; v_call: TRBV2; cdr3_nt: TGTGCCAGCAAAGGAGACAGGGAGTATTTGGATAGCAATCAGCCCCAGCATTTT; cdr3_aa: CASKGDREYLDSNQPQHF
d_call: -; j_call: TRBJ2-2; clone_size: once; v_call: TRBV10-2; cdr3_nt: TGCGCCAGCAGTGACCTCGCGGGCACCGGGGAGCTGTTTTTT; cdr3_aa: CASSDLAGTGELFF
d_call: TRBD1; j_call: TRBJ2-3; clone_size: -; v_call: TRBV5-6; cdr3_nt: TGTGCCAGCAGCGCTGGGACAGGGTTGGGAGATACGCAGTATTTT; cdr3_aa: CASSAGTGLGDTQYF
d_call: TRBD2; j_call: TRBJ2-4; clone_size: few; v_call: TRBV5-1; cdr3_nt: TGCGCCAGCAGCAAAGAGATAGCGGGGAGCGCCAAAAACATTCAGTACTTC; cdr3_aa: CASSKEIAGSAKNIQYF
d_call: -; j_call: TRBJ2-1; clone_size: -; v_call: TRBV14; cdr3_nt: TGTGCCAGCAGCCAGTTCGGGGTGATCCAGGATGAGCAGTTCTTC; cdr3_aa: CASSQFGVIQDEQFF
d_call: -; j_call: TRBJ1-4; clone_size: -; v_call: TRBV4-2; cdr3_nt: TGTGCCAGCAGCCCTACAGGAAATGAAAAACTGTTTTTT; cdr3_aa: CASSPTGNEKLFF
d_call: TRBD2; j_call: TRBJ2-3; clone_size: -; v_call: TRBV7-2; cdr3_nt: TGTGCCAGCAGCCTTCAGCAGCGGGAACTGGGCACAGATACGCAGTATTTT; cdr3_aa: CASSLQQRELGTDTQYF
d_call: TRBD1; j_call: TRBJ2-4; clone_size: -; v_call: TRBV19; cdr3_nt: TGTGCCAGTAGTTCACAGGACAGGGACATTCAGTACTTC; cdr3_aa: CASSSQDRDIQYF